This TCR beta chain derives from a study of T cell changes during pregnancy in multiple sclerosis. The CDR3 contains 15 residues. Germline V gene data show CDR1 as KGHSH and CDR2 as LQKENI. Unmatched junction bases numbered 7, after V lost 3 bases and J lost 9 bases. Some clones are missing from TCRdb's copy, which holds only in-frame ones; the method was immunoSEQ multiplex PCR. The sample holds about 51,000 clones, around 93% seen once. This sample comprised peripheral blood, obtained in the second trimester of pregnancy. This TCR came from a female donor with multiple sclerosis, enrolled in a pregnancy study. This chain connects TRBV18 to TRBJ2-1, with 11 bases that match TRBD1. Here the CDR3 reads CASSPGQGVSVEQFF. The CDR3, as DNA: TGTGCCAGCTCACCGGGACAGGGGGTGTCGGTTGAGCAGTTCTTC.